A selection of T cell receptor beta chains follows, all from one sample in a study of cytomegalovirus exposure and HLA in healthy donors. Profiling relied on immunoSEQ multiplex PCR, and the TCRdb table lists in-frame clones only, not all of them. The table records about 130,000 clones, 70% to 80% of them present only once. Sequencing input: PBMCs. The receptor set was obtained from a man between 25 and 39 years old in good health and CMV-seronegative. Each CDR3 is given with its conserved first and last residue. Each record gives: V gene, clone size, D gene, J gene, CDR3 DNA, CDR3 protein. The D gene is left open where the match is weak. Where a row states a size, it is once, few, many or the class of an expanded clone; other rows omit it.

v_call: TRBV27; clone_size: once; d_call: NA; j_call: TRBJ2-5; cdr3_nt: TGTGCCAGCAGCTGGGGAGGTGGGGACCAGACCCAGTACTTC; cdr3_aa: CASSWGGGDQTQYF
v_call: TRBV6-4; clone_size: NA; d_call: NA; j_call: TRBJ1-6; cdr3_nt: TGTGCCAGCAGTGACTCAGGGGGATCACCCCTCCACTTT; cdr3_aa: CASSDSGGSPLHF
v_call: TRBV10-1; clone_size: NA; d_call: NA; j_call: TRBJ2-7; cdr3_nt: TGCGCCAGCAGCCTGACATACCAGGGAGAGCAGTACTTC; cdr3_aa: CASSLTYQGEQYF
v_call: TRBV5-4; clone_size: NA; d_call: NA; j_call: TRBJ2-4; cdr3_nt: TGTGCCAGCAGCGACCTCGGAGGGGCCAAAAACATTCAGTACTTC; cdr3_aa: CASSDLGGAKNIQYF
v_call: TRBV13; clone_size: NA; d_call: TRBD1; j_call: TRBJ1-4; cdr3_nt: TGTGCCAGCAGCCCCGGACAGGGGGTGCAAGAAAAACTGTTTTTT; cdr3_aa: CASSPGQGVQEKLFF
v_call: TRBV19; clone_size: NA; d_call: NA; j_call: TRBJ1-1; cdr3_nt: TGTGCCTCGGGACAATTGAACACTGAAGCTTTCTTT; cdr3_aa: CASGQLNTEAFF
v_call: TRBV4-3; clone_size: few; d_call: TRBD2; j_call: TRBJ2-7; cdr3_nt: TGCGCCAGCAGCCAAGAAATCCAGCGGGAGACCTACGAGCAGTACTTC; cdr3_aa: CASSQEIQRETYEQYF
v_call: TRBV28; clone_size: NA; d_call: NA; j_call: TRBJ2-7; cdr3_nt: TGTGCCAGCAGTTTGCGAGTCTCCTACGAGCAGTACTTC; cdr3_aa: CASSLRVSYEQYF
v_call: TRBV2; clone_size: NA; d_call: NA; j_call: TRBJ1-5; cdr3_nt: TGTGCCAGCAGTCCGACAGATTACCTGCCCCAGCATTTT; cdr3_aa: CASSPTDYLPQHF
v_call: TRBV5-4; clone_size: NA; d_call: TRBD1; j_call: TRBJ2-7; cdr3_nt: TGTGCCAGCAGCCCCCGGGACAGGGGGCGTTTAGGGGAGCAGTACTTC; cdr3_aa: CASSPRDRGRLGEQYF
v_call: TRBV7-2; clone_size: NA; d_call: NA; j_call: TRBJ2-3; cdr3_nt: TGTGCCAGCAGCTTCGGACTATACCGGGCCGGAGATACGCAGTATTTT; cdr3_aa: CASSFGLYRAGDTQYF
v_call: TRBV6-5; clone_size: once; d_call: TRBD1; j_call: TRBJ1-1; cdr3_nt: TGTGCCAGCACCGCGACAGGGGGCACTGAAGCTTTCTTT; cdr3_aa: CASTATGGTEAFF
v_call: TRBV6-5; clone_size: NA; d_call: NA; j_call: TRBJ2-7; cdr3_nt: TGTGCCAGCAGTTACGGAGGGCAGGGGGATGACGAGCAGTACTTC; cdr3_aa: CASSYGGQGDDEQYF
v_call: TRBV4-2; clone_size: NA; d_call: TRBD2; j_call: TRBJ2-1; cdr3_nt: TGTGCCAGCAGCCAAAGACCCCCTAGCGGGAGGTGGAGCTCCTACAATGAGCAGTTCTTC; cdr3_aa: CASSQRPPSGRWSSYNEQFF
v_call: TRBV15; clone_size: NA; d_call: NA; j_call: TRBJ2-6; cdr3_nt: TGTGCCACCAGCAGAGCCATCTCTGGGGCCAACGTCCTGACTTTC; cdr3_aa: CATSRAISGANVLTF
v_call: TRBV7-9; clone_size: NA; d_call: NA; j_call: TRBJ1-1; cdr3_nt: TGTGCCAGCAGCACGGGGGGGGGACGTTTAGCTTTCTTT; cdr3_aa: CASSTGGGRLAFF
v_call: TRBV27; clone_size: NA; d_call: NA; j_call: TRBJ1-1; cdr3_nt: TGTGCCAGCAGTTTAAACAGGAACACTGAAGCTTTCTTT; cdr3_aa: CASSLNRNTEAFF
v_call: TRBV18; clone_size: NA; d_call: TRBD1; j_call: TRBJ1-2; cdr3_nt: TGTGCCAGCTCACCCCGGGACAGCCCAGCTAACTATGGCTACACCTTC; cdr3_aa: CASSPRDSPANYGYTF